Shown below are 4 T cell receptor beta chains from a single sample sequenced in a study of metastatic and nonmetastatic thyroid tumors. None of the patients had undergone any treatment ahead of thyroid surgery. TCRdb re-clonotyped the PCR reads through MiXCR. The sample lists around 5,900 clones; 30% to 45% were seen once. The sample consisted of tumor tissue. The receptors were gathered from a male donor with papillary thyroid cancer or a benign thyroid nodule (not recorded which). Some clones in this sample may be carry-over from other donors' samples.

This chain connects TRBV2 to TRBJ2-2, with a possible D match to TRBD2 (6 bases). The CDR3 has 15 amino acids. Between the trimmed V and J ends, which lost 7 bases and 0 bases, there was a span of 12 bases. Germline-derived CDR1 and CDR2 are SNHLY and FYNNEI. CDR3 nucleotides: TGTGCCAGCAAGATTGGCGGGACGAACACCGGGGAGCTGTTTTTT. Residues: CASKIGGTNTGELFF.

The CDR3 coding sequence is TGTGCCAGCAGCTTAATGGAAACAATTGAAGCTTTCTTT. It specifies CASSLMETIEAFF. The chain joins TRBV7-2 to TRBJ1-1; D not certain. The CDR3 is made up of 13 amino acids. Germline CDR1 reads SGHTA; CDR2 reads FQGNSA. Between the trimmed V and J ends, which lost 2 bases and 7 bases, there was a span of 11 bases.

V gene TRBV7-2 combines with J gene TRBJ1-2; D is ambiguous. Germline V lookup: CDR1 SGHTA, CDR2 FQGNSA. The V gene lost 1 base and the J gene lost 4 bases, with 16 bases spanning the gap. The CDR3 is made up of 16 amino acids. CDR3 bases: TGTGCCAGCAGCTTAGGCAAGGGTAGGGCCTTCTATGGCTACACCTTC. It translates to CASSLGKGRAFYGYTF. The full variable domain, in which reference TRBV7-2 and TRBJ1-2 provide the parts outside the CDR3, is GAGVSQSPSNKVTEKGKDVELRCDPISGHTALYWYRQSLGQGLEFLIYFQGNSAPDKSGLPSDRFSAERTGGSVSTLTIQRTQQEDSAVYLCASSLGKGRAFYGYTFGSGTRLTVV.

This clone was seen only a few times. The V call is TRBV6-1, the J call TRBJ1-2, with 9 bases aligning to TRBD1. CDR1 is MNHNS and CDR2 is SASEGT in the germline V gene. This CDR3 has 15 residues. Trimming removed 7 bases from V and 1 base from J; junction bases left unmatched: 7. The CDR3 sequence: CASIPGQGGNYGYTF. The CDR3, as DNA: TGTGCCAGCATACCGGGACAGGGCGGTAACTATGGCTACACCTTC.